One sample yielded the 5 T cell receptor beta chains listed below, sequenced in a study of T-cell memory formation after mild COVID-19 (TCRdb year 2021). The library was prepared using 5' RACE. The reads were generated on an Illumina NovaSeq 6000. In TCRdb, the public reads were trimmed at Q25 with fastp and aligned with MiXCR, with productive beta chains retained. Every entry covers one CDR3 protein and lists the most common genes and DNA from its rows. The table for this sample lists around 35,000 distinct CDR3 sequences; about 7.3% of them were counted only once. The top ten clonotypes cover under 30% of the sample. Source material: PBMCs or a T cell subset sorted from them (not recorded which). The receptors stem from a man aged 18-30 years who had mild COVID-19 (a few samples of this study predate the infection). The sample titles of this study are shuffled in the database, so cell type and time point are left out; the donor was told from shared clones.

This clonotype showed up just a few times. The chain's CDR3 is CASRHIRQGRSYTF. The CDR3 DNA reads TGTGCCAGCAGGCACATACGACAGGGTCGGAGCTACACCTTC. The rearrangement links TRBV6-2 or TRBV6-3 to TRBJ1-2, with 7 bases aligning to TRBD1. The J segment lost 9 bases and the V segment lost 6 bases, leaving 13 bases of the junction unmatched. Per germline, CDR1 MNHEY and CDR2 SVGEGT. The CDR3 sequence is 14 residues long.

Many counts were recorded for this clonotype. The chain employs TRBV5-1 and TRBJ2-2, with 9 nucleotides matching TRBD1. This CDR3 has 15 residues. The V and J ends lost 3 bases and 4 bases, in that order; junction bases with no gene match: 4. CDR1 is SGHRS and CDR2 is YFSETQ in the germline V gene. The CDR3 DNA reads as TGCGCCAGCAGCTCGGGACAGGGAGTCACCGGGGAGCTGTTTTTT. Its protein product is CASSSGQGVTGELFF.

Ten or more counts support this clonotype. The chain couples TRBV5-1 to TRBJ2-1; D ambiguous. The CDR3 has 16 amino acids. Germline V gene lookup returns CDR1 SGHRS and CDR2 YFSETQ. V was trimmed by 0 bases and J by 1 base, leaving 11 bases between them. The CDR3 DNA reads as TGCGCCAGCAGCTTGGCCACGTGGGAATCCTACAATGAGCAGTTCTTC. Translation: CASSLATWESYNEQFF.

There are many counts of this clonotype. V and J are TRBV5-4 and TRBJ2-1; TRBD2 agrees at 13 bases. The V segment lost 0 bases and the J segment 6 bases; nucleotides outside the gene matches: 6. The CDR3 extends over 17 amino acids. Germline V gene data show CDR1 as SGHNT and CDR2 as YYREEE (reference sequence). CDR3 sequence: CASSLELAGGPSNEQFF. CDR3 coding DNA: TGTGCCAGCAGCTTGGAACTAGCGGGGGGGCCGTCCAATGAGCAGTTCTTC.

This clonotype has more than one count but fewer than ten. The V gene is TRBV5-6, the J gene TRBJ2-7; D ambiguous. CDR3 length: 12 residues. Per the germline V gene, CDR1 is SGHDT and CDR2 is YYEEEE. With 0 bases removed from V and 7 bases from J, the gap between germline ends came to 8 bases. The CDR3 nucleotides are TGTGCCAGCAGCTTGGTTGTGGGAGAGCAGTACGTC. Amino acid sequence: CASSLVVGEQYV.